One and the same sample provided the 14 T cell receptor beta chains below, sequenced in a study of T-cell memory formation after mild COVID-19. TCRdb passed the 5' RACE reads through MiXCR, listing each CDR3 protein once. The top ten clones hold 20% to 25% of a sample with roughly 300,000 distinct CDR3 sequences, around 16% of them seen once. The source material was PBMCs or a T cell subset sorted from them (not recorded which). The receptors were gathered from a young man who had mild COVID-19 (a few samples of this study predate the infection). Cell type and time point are not known.

This clonotype occurred a few times. The rearrangement joins TRBV10-3 to TRBJ2-7; 9 bases fit TRBD1. Germline V gives CDR1 ENHRY, CDR2 SYGVKD. With V trimmed by 10 bases and J by 4 bases, 8 bases remained unmatched. The CDR3 is made up of 13 amino acids. This CDR3 is CATLRDRAYEQYF. As DNA, the CDR3 is TGTGCCACCCTCAGGGACAGGGCTTACGAGCAGTACTTC.

This clonotype came up a few times. The chain carries TRBV7-9 and TRBJ2-5, with TRBD1 identical over 7 bases. The germline CDR1 and CDR2 sequences are SEHNR and FQNEAQ (reference sequence). The CDR3 runs 14 residues. With 3 bases clipped from V and 5 bases from J, the junction kept 6 bases outside the gene matches. This CDR3 reads CASSLQGVSETQYF. The CDR3 coding sequence is TGTGCCAGCAGCTTGCAGGGGGTATCGGAGACCCAGTACTTC. Combining the CDR3 with reference TRBV7-9 and TRBJ2-5 gives the whole variable domain DTGVSQNPRHKITKRGQNVTFRCDPISEHNRLYWYRQTLGQGPEFLTYFQNEAQLEKSRLLSDRFSAERPKGSFSTLEIQRTEQGDSAMYLCASSLQGVSETQYFGPGTRLLVL.

This clonotype has just a few counts. J is TRBJ2-3 and V is TRBV2, with 11 bases lining up with TRBD2. The germline V gene encodes CDR1 SNHLY and CDR2 FYNNEI. The CDR3 runs 14 residues. J lost 6 bases, V lost 8 bases, and 7 bases had no gene match. In DNA form, the CDR3 reads TGTGCCAGCCTTCGACTAGCGGGGTCGGATACGCAGTATTTT. It codes for CASLRLAGSDTQYF.

This clonotype came up a few times. The chain uses TRBV24-1 and TRBJ2-3, with D possibly TRBD1 on 6 matching bases. There are 16 residues in the CDR3. CDR1 is KGHDR and CDR2 is SFDVKD in the germline V gene. V was clipped by 5 bases and J by 3 bases, with 17 bases between them. The chain's CDR3 is CATSANPVRGTDTQYF. As DNA, the CDR3 is TGTGCCACCAGTGCCAACCCAGTTAGGGGGACAGATACGCAGTATTTT.

This clonotype came up a few times. V gene TRBV5-5 combines with J gene TRBJ1-6; D unclear. V lost 0 bases to trimming and J lost 5 bases, with 9 bases between them. CDR1 and CDR2 from the germline V gene are SGHKS and YYEKEE (reference sequence). This CDR3 has 15 residues. The CDR3 DNA follows: TGTGCCAGCAGCTTGGATGCAGCAGATAATTCACCCCTCCACTTT. Translation: CASSLDAADNSPLHF.

This clonotype occurred a few times. This chain connects TRBV6-6 to TRBJ2-7; D is possibly TRBD1 (6 bases). There are 12 residues in the CDR3. Germline lookup yields CDR1 MNHNY and CDR2 SVGAGI (reference sequence). Deletions cut 10 bases from V and 3 bases from J, with 13 bases between. Here the CDR3 DNA reads TGTGCCACCGGGACAACCAACTACGAGCAGTACTTC. Encoded protein: CATGTTNYEQYF.

The rearrangement links TRBV5-1 to TRBJ1-1; no clear D gene. CDR1 is SGHRS and CDR2 is YFSETQ in the germline V gene. The CDR3 has 13 amino acids. Trimming left V 2 bases short and J 6 bases short, with 11 bases between. CDR3 nucleotide sequence: TGCGCCAGCAGCTTATGGGATGGGGCTGAAGCTTTCTTT. The encoded protein is CASSLWDGAEAFF. Based on the CDR3 plus reference TRBV5-1 and TRBJ1-1, the full variable domain is KAGVTQTPRYLIKTRGQQVTLSCSPISGHRSVSWYQQTPGQGLQFLFEYFSETQRNKGNFPGRFSGRQFSNSRSEMNVSTLELGDSALYLCASSLWDGAEAFFGQGTRLTVV.

This clonotype came up a few times. V usage is TRBV5-1 and J usage is TRBJ2-3; D may be TRBD1 or TRBD2 (5 bases each). The germline V and J ends were trimmed by 7 bases and 6 bases, with 12 bases remaining between them. Germline values: CDR1 SGHRS, CDR2 YFSETQ. The CDR3 spans 12 residues. This chain's CDR3 is CASREGADTQYF. CDR3 sequence (DNA): TGCGCCAGCCGGGAAGGGGCCGATACGCAGTATTTT.

This clonotype showed up just a few times. The CDR3 DNA sequence: TGTGCCAGCAGCGATAACAGGGGGCTGAGCACTGAAGCTTTCTTT. Encoded protein: CASSDNRGLSTEAFF. The chain carries TRBV7-9 and TRBJ1-1; 9 nucleotides agree with TRBD1. Trimming cost V 5 bases and J 4 bases; bases outside gene matches: 8. The CDR3 consists of 15 residues. Germline values: CDR1 SEHNR, CDR2 FQNEAQ (reference sequence). Full variable domain (outside the CDR3, taken from reference TRBV7-9 and TRBJ1-1): DTGVSQNPRHKITKRGQNVTFRCDPISEHNRLYWYRQTLGQGPEFLTYFQNEAQLEKSRLLSDRFSAERPKGSFSTLEIQRTEQGDSAMYLCASSDNRGLSTEAFFGQGTRLTVV.

This clonotype was observed at least ten times. The chain combines TRBV12-3 or TRBV12-4 with TRBJ2-5; no reliable D call. This CDR3 region has 18 residues. V dropped 8 bases and J dropped 2 bases, with 27 bases sitting between them. CDR3 protein: CASSVSVVPRAIQETQYF. The CDR3 DNA reads as TGTGCCAGCTCAGTTTCGGTAGTTCCGAGAGCTATACAAGAGACCCAGTACTTC.

In this sample, this clonotype turned up a few times. The chain uses TRBV5-5 and TRBJ1-2; D might be TRBD1 (6 bases). The CDR3 contains 15 residues. V gave up 2 bases and J gave up 7 bases, with 18 bases separating them. Germline-derived CDR1 and CDR2 are SGHKS and YYEKEE (reference sequence). CDR3 coding DNA: TGTGCCAGCAGCTTTACGGACAGCCTCCCTCTTGGCTACACCTTC. Its translation: CASSFTDSLPLGYTF.

The chain carries TRBV10-3 and TRBJ2-7; 7 bases are a match to TRBD1. The CDR3 sequence is 14 residues long. Trimming took 5 bases from V and 2 from J; bases not matched to a gene: 6. CDR1 ENHRY and CDR2 SYGVKD come from the germline V gene. CDR3 in amino acids: CAISHDRVPYEQYV. CDR3 DNA sequence: TGTGCCATCAGTCATGACAGGGTTCCCTACGAGCAGTACGTC.

This clonotype occurred many times. The V gene is TRBV28, the J gene TRBJ2-1; D gene uncertain. Between the trimmed V and J ends, which lost 4 bases and 9 bases, there was a span of 22 bases. Germline V CDR1 and CDR2: MDHEN, SYDVKM. The CDR3 extends over 16 amino acids. CDR3 coding DNA: TGTGCCAGCAGTTCCGCGCGCTGGAATATCGGAAGTGAGCAGTTCTTC. Its protein is CASSSARWNIGSEQFF.

This clonotype was counted a few times. This chain uses TRBV5-1 with TRBJ2-3; no reliable D call. Deletions cut 3 bases from V and 2 bases from J, with 16 bases between. This CDR3 has 16 amino acids. CDR1 and CDR2 from the germline V gene are SGHRS and YFSETQ. The CDR3 is CASSYDPLGVTDTQYF. The CDR3 coding sequence is TGCGCCAGCAGCTACGATCCCCTAGGAGTCACAGATACGCAGTATTTT.